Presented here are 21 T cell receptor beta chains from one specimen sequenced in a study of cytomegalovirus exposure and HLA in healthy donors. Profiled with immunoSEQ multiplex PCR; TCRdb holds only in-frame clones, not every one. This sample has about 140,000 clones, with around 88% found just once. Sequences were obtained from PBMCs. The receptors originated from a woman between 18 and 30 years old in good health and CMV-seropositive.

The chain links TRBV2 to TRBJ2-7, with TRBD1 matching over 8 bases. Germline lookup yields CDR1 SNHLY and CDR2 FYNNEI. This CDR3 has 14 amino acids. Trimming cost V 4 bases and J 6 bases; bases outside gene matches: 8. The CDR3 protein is CASSVGRGLGEQYF. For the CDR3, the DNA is TGTGCCAGCAGTGTAGGCAGGGGGCTCGGCGAGCAGTACTTC.

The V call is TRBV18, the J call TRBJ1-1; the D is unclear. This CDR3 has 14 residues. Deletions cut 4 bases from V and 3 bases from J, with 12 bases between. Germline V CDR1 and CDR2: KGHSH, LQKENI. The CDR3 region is CASSQPRWYTEAFF. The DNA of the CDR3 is TGTGCCAGCTCACAACCCAGGTGGTACACTGAAGCTTTCTTT.

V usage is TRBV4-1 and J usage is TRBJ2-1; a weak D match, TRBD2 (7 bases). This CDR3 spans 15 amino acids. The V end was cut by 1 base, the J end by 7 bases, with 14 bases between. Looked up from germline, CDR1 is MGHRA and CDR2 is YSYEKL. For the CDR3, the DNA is TGCGCCAGCAGCCAAGTAGGGGGGGGGAGGAATGAGCAGTTCTTC. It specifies CASSQVGGGRNEQFF.

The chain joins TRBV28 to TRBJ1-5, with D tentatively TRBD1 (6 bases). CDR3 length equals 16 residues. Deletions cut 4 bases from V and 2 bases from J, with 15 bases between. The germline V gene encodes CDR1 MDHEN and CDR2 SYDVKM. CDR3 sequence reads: CASSSPTDRRNQPQHF. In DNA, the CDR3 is TGTGCCAGCAGTTCTCCGACTGACAGGCGCAATCAGCCCCAGCATTTT.

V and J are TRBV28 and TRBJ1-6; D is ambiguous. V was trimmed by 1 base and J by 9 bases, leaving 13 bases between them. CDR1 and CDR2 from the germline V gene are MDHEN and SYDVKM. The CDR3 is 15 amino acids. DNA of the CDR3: TGTGCCAGCAGTTTATCCGAGGAAGGGAGTTCACCCCTCCACTTT. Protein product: CASSLSEEGSSPLHF.

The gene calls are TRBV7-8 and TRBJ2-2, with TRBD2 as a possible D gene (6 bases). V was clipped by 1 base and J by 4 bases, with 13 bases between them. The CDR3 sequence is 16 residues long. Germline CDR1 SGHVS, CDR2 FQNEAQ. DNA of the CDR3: TGTGCCAGCAGCTTAGTCCCCGGGAGCGCCACCGGGGAGCTGTTTTTT. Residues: CASSLVPGSATGELFF.

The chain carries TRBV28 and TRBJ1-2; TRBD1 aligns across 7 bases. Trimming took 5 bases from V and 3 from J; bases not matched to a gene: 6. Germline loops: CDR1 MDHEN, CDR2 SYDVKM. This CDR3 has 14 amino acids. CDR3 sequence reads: CASSTGTAHYGYTF. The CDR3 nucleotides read TGTGCCAGCAGTACAGGGACAGCCCACTATGGCTACACCTTC.

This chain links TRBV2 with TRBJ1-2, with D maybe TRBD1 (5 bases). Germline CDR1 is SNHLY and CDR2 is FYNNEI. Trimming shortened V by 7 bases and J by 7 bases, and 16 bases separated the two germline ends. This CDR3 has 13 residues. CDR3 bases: TGTGCCAGCATTGGGACTCCCGAGGGTGGCTACACCTTC. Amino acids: CASIGTPEGGYTF.

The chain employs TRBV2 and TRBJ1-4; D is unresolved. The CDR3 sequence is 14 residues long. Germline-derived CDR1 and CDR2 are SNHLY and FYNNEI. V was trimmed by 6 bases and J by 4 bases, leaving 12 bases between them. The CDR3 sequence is CASRRTVGNEKLFF. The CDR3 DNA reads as TGTGCCAGCAGGAGGACTGTTGGTAATGAAAAACTGTTTTTT.

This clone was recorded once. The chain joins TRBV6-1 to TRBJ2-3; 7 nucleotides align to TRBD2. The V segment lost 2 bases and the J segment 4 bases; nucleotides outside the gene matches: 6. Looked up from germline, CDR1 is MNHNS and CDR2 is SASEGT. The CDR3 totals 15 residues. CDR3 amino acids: CASSEQWGGADTQYF. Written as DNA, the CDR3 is TGTGCCAGCAGTGAACAGTGGGGGGGGGCAGATACGCAGTATTTT.

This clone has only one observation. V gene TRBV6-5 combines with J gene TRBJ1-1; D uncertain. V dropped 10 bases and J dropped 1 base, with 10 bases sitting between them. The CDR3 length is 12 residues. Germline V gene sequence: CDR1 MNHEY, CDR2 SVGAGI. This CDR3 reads CATILRNTEAFF. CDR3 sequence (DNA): TGTGCCACCATACTTAGGAACACTGAAGCTTTCTTT.

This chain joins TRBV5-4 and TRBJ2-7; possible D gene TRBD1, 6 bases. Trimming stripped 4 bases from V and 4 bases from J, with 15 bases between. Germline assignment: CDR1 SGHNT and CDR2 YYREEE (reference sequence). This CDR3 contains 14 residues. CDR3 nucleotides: TGTGCCAGCAGCACCCCGGGACAAGGATACGAGCAGTACTTC. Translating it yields CASSTPGQGYEQYF.

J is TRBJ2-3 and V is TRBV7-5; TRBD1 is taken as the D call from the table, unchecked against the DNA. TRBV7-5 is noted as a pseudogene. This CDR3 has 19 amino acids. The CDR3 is CVRRAKGDRGRYSTDTQYF. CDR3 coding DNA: TGTGTCAGAAGAGCGAAGGGGGACAGGGGCCGTTATAGCACAGATACGCAGTATTTT.

As DNA, the CDR3 is TGTGCCAGCAGCTTAAATCATGGGACTCAGAACAATGAGCAGTTCTTC. Translated, it gives CASSLNHGTQNNEQFF. V and J are TRBV11-2 and TRBJ2-1; perhaps TRBD2 as D (6 bases). There are 16 residues in the CDR3. The germline CDR1 and CDR2 sequences are SGHAT and FQNNGV. Trimming left V 2 bases short and J 5 bases short, with 16 bases between.

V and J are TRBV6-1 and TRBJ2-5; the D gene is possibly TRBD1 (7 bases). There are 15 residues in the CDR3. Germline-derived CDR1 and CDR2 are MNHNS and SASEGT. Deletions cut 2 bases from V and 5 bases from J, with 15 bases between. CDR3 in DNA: TGTGCCAGCAGTGAACGGCCAGGGGGGCAGGAGACCCAGTACTTC. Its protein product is CASSERPGGQETQYF.

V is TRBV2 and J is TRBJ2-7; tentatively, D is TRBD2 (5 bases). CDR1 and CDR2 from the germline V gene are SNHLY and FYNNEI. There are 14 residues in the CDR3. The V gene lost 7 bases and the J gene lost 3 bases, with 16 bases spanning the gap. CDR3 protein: CASTKTWEIYEQYF. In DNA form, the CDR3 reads TGTGCCAGCACGAAAACTTGGGAGATCTACGAGCAGTACTTC.

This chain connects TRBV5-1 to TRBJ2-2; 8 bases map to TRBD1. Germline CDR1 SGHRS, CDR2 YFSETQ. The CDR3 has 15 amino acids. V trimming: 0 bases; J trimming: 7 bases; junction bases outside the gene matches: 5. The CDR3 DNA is TGCGCCAGCAGCTTGGCAGGGGGCGCTATCGGGGAGCTGTTTTTT. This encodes CASSLAGGAIGELFF.

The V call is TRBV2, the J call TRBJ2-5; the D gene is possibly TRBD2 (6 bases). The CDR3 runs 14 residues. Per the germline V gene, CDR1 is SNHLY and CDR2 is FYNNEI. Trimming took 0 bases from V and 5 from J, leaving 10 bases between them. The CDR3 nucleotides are TGTGCCAGCAGTGAAGCGGGGGGTCGTGAGACCCAGTACTTC. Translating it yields CASSEAGGRETQYF.

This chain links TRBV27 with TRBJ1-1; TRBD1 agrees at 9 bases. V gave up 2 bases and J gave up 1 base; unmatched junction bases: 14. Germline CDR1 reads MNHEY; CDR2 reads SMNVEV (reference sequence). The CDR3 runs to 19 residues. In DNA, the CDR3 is TGTGCCAGCAGTTTAAGACAGGGGGTGGGTGGGAAAAGGAACACTGAAGCTTTCTTT. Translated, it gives CASSLRQGVGGKRNTEAFF.

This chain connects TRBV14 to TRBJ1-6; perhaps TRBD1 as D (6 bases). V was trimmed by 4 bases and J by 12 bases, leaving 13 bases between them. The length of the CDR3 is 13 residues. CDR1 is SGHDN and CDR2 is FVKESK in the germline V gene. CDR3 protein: CASSRGQPRPLHF. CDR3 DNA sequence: TGTGCCAGCAGCCGAGGACAGCCTCGACCCCTCCACTTT.

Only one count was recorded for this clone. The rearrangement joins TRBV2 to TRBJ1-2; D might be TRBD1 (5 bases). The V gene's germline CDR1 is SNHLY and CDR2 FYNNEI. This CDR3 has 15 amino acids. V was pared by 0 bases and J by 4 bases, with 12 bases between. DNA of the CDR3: TGTGCCAGCAGTGAAGCGCTTAAGGGGCTCTATGGCTACACCTTC. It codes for CASSEALKGLYGYTF.